This entry features one T cell receptor beta chain sequence. Its antigen remains unidentified. This specimen comes from a study of cytomegalovirus exposure and HLA in healthy donors. Study-wide findings and caveats: Some V segments could not be told apart, so they were left out, TRBV6-2 and TRBV6-3 among them. One variant, a missense change in DCLRE1C, was linked in a later analysis to TCR beta V- and J-gene trimming. Later on, an analysis found that several of the most significant clusters appeared to be linked to common viral pathogens, which included parvovirus B19.

The germline V gene has CDR1 MNHEY and CDR2 SVGAGI. V lost 6 bases and J 7 bases, leaving 13 bases between the germline ends. The CDR3 is 13 amino acids. The PCR made use of 60 Vbeta and 13 Jbeta primers. Only in-frame clones appear in the TCRdb table, and some are missing; sequencing was by immunoSEQ multiplex PCR. The sample yields 160,000 or so clones, nearly 80% seen once. The chain combines TRBV6-5 with TRBJ1-5; tentatively, D is TRBD1 (6 bases). Specimen: PBMCs. The receptor's source is a man between 18 and 35 years old in good health and CMV-seropositive. The CDR3 reads CASRINRDQPQHF. CDR3 DNA: TGTGCCAGCAGGATCAACAGGGACCAGCCCCAGCATTTT.